This T cell receptor (beta chain) came from a study of T cells in Graves' hyperthyroidism and ophthalmopathy. This clonotype is labeled medium-sized. What it binds is unknown. TCR beta CDR3 regions were amplified from RNA transcripts. During a first-round RT-PCR of the TCR CDR3, the HTBI primer set was used. TCRdb reanalysed the multiplex PCR reads using MiXCR and keeps one entry per CDR3 protein. The table records 35,000 to 45,000 distinct CDR3 sequences, around 48% of them present only once. Whole-study results and caveats: Most thyroid-expanded clonotypes above 0.001 were also found in blood.

The CDR3 is 14 amino acids. The germline CDR1 and CDR2 sequences are SGHTA and FQGNSA. J gave up 7 bases and V 5 bases, and 9 bases lay outside the gene matches. Newly diagnosed patients aged 18 to 65 had hyperthyroidism of under 2 months' duration. Sequencing was done on a sample of blood. The TCR was taken from a woman aged 45-59 years with Graves' hyperthyroidism that later progressed to Graves' ophthalmopathy. The V and J genes are TRBV7-2 and TRBJ2-7; 9 bases line up with TRBD2. The CDR3, as DNA: TGTGCCAGCAGCGAGGGACTAGCTCTTTGGGAGCAGTACTTC. Translation gives CASSEGLALWEQYF.